This TCR beta chain is drawn from a study of cytomegalovirus exposure and HLA in healthy donors. Primers for the PCR totalled 60 Vbeta and 13 Jbeta. Clones were read by immunoSEQ multiplex PCR, and TCRdb kept only the in-frame ones, dropping some. The sample includes approximately 130,000 clones, more than 65% of them seen just once. The CDR3 consists of 16 residues. Germline trimming cut 0 bases from V and 3 bases from J; bases unmatched to any gene: 8. Germline V gives CDR1 SGHRS, CDR2 YFSETQ. The chain is built from TRBV5-1 and TRBJ2-5, with TRBD2 matching over 7 bases. Sample: PBMCs. The TCR was taken from a man between 18 and 35 years old in good health and CMV-seronegative. The CDR3 bases are TGCGCCAGCAGCTTGGAAGGACTAGGGAGGAAAGAGACCCAGTACTTC. It encodes CASSLEGLGRKETQYF. The entire variable domain, with the rest obtained from reference TRBV5-1 and TRBJ2-5, is as follows: KAGVTQTPRYLIKTRGQQVTLSCSPISGHRSVSWYQQTPGQGLQFLFEYFSETQRNKGNFPGRFSGRQFSNSRSEMNVSTLELGDSALYLCASSLEGLGRKETQYFGPGTRLLVL.